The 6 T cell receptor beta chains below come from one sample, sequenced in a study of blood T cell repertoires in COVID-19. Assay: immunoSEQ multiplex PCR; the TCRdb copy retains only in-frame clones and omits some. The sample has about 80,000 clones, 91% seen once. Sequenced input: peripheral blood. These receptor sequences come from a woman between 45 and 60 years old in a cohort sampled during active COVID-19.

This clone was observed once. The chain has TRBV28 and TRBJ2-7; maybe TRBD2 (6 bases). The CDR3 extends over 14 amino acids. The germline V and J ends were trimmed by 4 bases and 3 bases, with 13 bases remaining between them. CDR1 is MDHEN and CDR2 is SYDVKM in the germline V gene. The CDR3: CASSSRDPGYEQYF. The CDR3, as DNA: TGTGCCAGCAGTTCGCGGGACCCCGGCTACGAGCAGTACTTC.

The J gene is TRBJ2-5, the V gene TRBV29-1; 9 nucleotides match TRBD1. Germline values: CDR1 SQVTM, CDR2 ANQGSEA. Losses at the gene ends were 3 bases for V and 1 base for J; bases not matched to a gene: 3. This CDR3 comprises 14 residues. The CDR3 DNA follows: TGCAGCGTTGATACAGGGGGCCGCCAAGAGACCCAGTACTTC. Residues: CSVDTGGRQETQYF.

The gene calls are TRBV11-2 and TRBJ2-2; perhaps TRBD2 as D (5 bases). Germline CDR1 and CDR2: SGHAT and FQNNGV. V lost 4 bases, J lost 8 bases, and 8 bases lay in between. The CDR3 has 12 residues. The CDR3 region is CASSSGVGELFF. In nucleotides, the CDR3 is TGTGCCAGCAGCTCCGGGGTAGGGGAGCTGTTTTTT.

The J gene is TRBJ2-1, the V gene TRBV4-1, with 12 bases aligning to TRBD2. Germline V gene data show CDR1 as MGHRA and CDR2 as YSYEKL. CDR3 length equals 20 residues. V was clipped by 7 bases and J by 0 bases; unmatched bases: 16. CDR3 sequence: CASTIGLAGGPLSSYNEQFF. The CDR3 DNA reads TGCGCCAGCACCATCGGGCTAGCGGGAGGGCCTTTAAGCTCCTACAATGAGCAGTTCTTC.

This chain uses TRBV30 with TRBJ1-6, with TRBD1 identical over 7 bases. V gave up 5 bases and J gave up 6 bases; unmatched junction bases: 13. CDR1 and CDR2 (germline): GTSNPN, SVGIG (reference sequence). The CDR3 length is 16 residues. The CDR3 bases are TGTGCCTGGGGCCCGGAAACAGGGGCCAGTAATTCACCCCTCCACTTT. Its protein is CAWGPETGASNSPLHF.

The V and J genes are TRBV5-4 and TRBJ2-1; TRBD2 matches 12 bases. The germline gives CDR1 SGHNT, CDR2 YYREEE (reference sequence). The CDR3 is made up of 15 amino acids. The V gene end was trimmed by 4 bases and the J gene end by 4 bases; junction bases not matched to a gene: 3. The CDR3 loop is CASSPGLAGYNEQFF. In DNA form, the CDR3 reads TGTGCCAGCAGCCCAGGACTAGCGGGGTACAATGAGCAGTTCTTC.